Following are 2 T cell receptor beta chains from one sample sequenced in a study of T cell changes during pregnancy in multiple sclerosis. Produced via immunoSEQ multiplex PCR; TCRdb's table is partial and in-frame only. The profile shows about 93,000 clones, approximately 90% of them singletons. Sample: peripheral blood, taken before pregnancy. The origin of the receptors is a female donor with multiple sclerosis, enrolled in a pregnancy study.

V and J are TRBV25-1 and TRBJ2-1; 7 nucleotides align to TRBD2. Per the germline V gene, CDR1 is MGHDK and CDR2 is SYGVNS. The V segment lost 6 bases and the J segment 1 base; nucleotides outside the gene matches: 6. The CDR3 totals 15 residues. The CDR3 is CASSVAGLSYNEQFF. In DNA, the CDR3 is TGTGCCAGCAGCGTAGCGGGTCTTTCCTACAATGAGCAGTTCTTC.

This clone came up a few times. The chain couples TRBV12-5 to TRBJ1-2, with D hard to call. Germline assignment: CDR1 LGHNT and CDR2 FRNRAP. Between the trimmed V and J ends, which lost 3 bases and 4 bases, there was a span of 15 bases. The CDR3 is 15 amino acids. CDR3 sequence reads: CASGLGGVDGYGYTF. The CDR3 nucleotides are TGTGCTAGTGGTTTAGGAGGAGTCGACGGCTATGGCTACACCTTC.